This entry lists 19 T cell receptor beta chains sequenced from one sample in a study of blood T cell repertoires in COVID-19. The method was immunoSEQ multiplex PCR; TCRdb's version includes in-frame clones alone and lacks a portion of them. The table shows 220,000 or so clones, with around 83% occurring only once. The specimen was PBMCs or T cells enriched from blood (not recorded which). Receptors were obtained from a middle-aged woman who had recovered from COVID-19.

V gene TRBV19 combines with J gene TRBJ1-2; tentatively, D is TRBD1 (6 bases). Per the germline V gene, CDR1 is LNHDA and CDR2 is SQIVND (reference sequence). This CDR3 is 19 amino acids long. With 5 bases removed from V and 0 bases from J, the gap between germline ends came to 25 bases. CDR3: CASSSERGSVPHPNYGYTF. In nucleotides, the CDR3 is TGTGCCAGTAGTTCGGAGAGGGGGTCCGTTCCCCACCCTAACTATGGCTACACCTTC.

In its sample, this clone was seen once. The genes are TRBV6-5 and TRBJ2-1; 7 bases line up with TRBD2. The CDR3 length is 13 residues. V shed 7 bases and J 11 bases; nucleotides not matched to a gene: 11. The germline gives CDR1 MNHEY, CDR2 SVGAGI. CDR3 nucleotides: TGTGCCAGCACCAAGCTAGCGGATCGTAAGCAGTTCTTC. Residues: CASTKLADRKQFF.

In the case of this clone: A read error is possible here, since a much larger clone lies one base away. The chain employs TRBV7-2 and TRBJ1-2; 8 bases agree with TRBD1. The CDR3 length is 14 residues. The V gene end was trimmed by 2 bases and the J gene end by 3 bases; junction bases not matched to a gene: 2. The germline V gene has CDR1 SGHTA and CDR2 FQGNSA. CDR3 bases: TGTGCCAGCAGCTTACAGGGGGCGGACTATGGCTACACCTTC. Translating gives CASSLQGADYGYTF.

The rearrangement uses TRBV11-3 and TRBJ2-2; TRBD2 is a possible D gene (5 bases). Germline V lookup: CDR1 SGHNT, CDR2 YENEEA. This CDR3 has 13 amino acids. V shed 1 base and J shed 5 bases, with 5 bases lying between them. The CDR3 spells CASSLGGTGELFF. The CDR3 nucleotides are TGTGCCAGCAGCTTAGGAGGGACCGGGGAGCTGTTTTTT.

This clone was seen at least ten times. V usage is TRBV9 and J usage is TRBJ2-3; 13 bases match TRBD2. V was clipped by 4 bases and J by 0 bases; unmatched bases: 8. Germline lookup yields CDR1 SGDLS and CDR2 YYNGEE. The CDR3 extends over 18 amino acids. CDR3 nucleotide sequence: TGTGCCAGCAGCCCCCGGACTAGCGGGAGAGCTAGCACAGATACGCAGTATTTT. Translating it yields CASSPRTSGRASTDTQYF.

The chain combines TRBV5-1 with TRBJ2-5, with D tentatively TRBD2 (6 bases). Looked up from germline, CDR1 is SGHRS and CDR2 is YFSETQ. V lost 4 bases, J lost 1 base, and 11 bases lay in between. The CDR3 has 14 residues. In DNA form, the CDR3 reads TGCGCCAGCAGCGTGGGACTGATCCAAGAGACCCAGTACTTC. Its translation: CASSVGLIQETQYF.

CDR3 coding DNA: TGTGCCAGCAGCCTTTGGTCGGACAATGAGCAGTTCTTC. Translation: CASSLWSDNEQFF. V gene TRBV3-1 (or the pseudogene TRBV3-2) combines with J gene TRBJ2-1; no clear D gene. The germline V gene has CDR1 LGHDT and CDR2 YNNKEL (reference sequence). V shed 4 bases and J shed 5 bases, with 9 bases lying between them. This CDR3 region has 13 residues.

The chain recombines TRBV11-2 with TRBJ2-7; 8 bases line up with TRBD1. V gave up 4 bases and J gave up 6 bases; unmatched junction bases: 8. Germline CDR1 SGHAT, CDR2 FQNNGV. This CDR3 region has 14 residues. CDR3 loop: CASSSPRTGFEQYV. The CDR3 DNA sequence: TGTGCCAGCAGCTCGCCCCGGACAGGGTTCGAGCAGTACGTC.

The chain employs TRBV7-2 and TRBJ1-3, with 7 positions matching TRBD1. Germline V lookup: CDR1 SGHTA, CDR2 FQGNSA. This CDR3 is built from 16 residues. The V and J ends lost 0 bases and 2 bases, in that order; junction bases with no gene match: 4. The CDR3 spells CASSLAQQGTGNTIYF. The CDR3, as DNA: TGTGCCAGCAGCTTAGCGCAACAGGGGACTGGAAACACCATATATTTT.

This rearrangement joins TRBV5-4 to TRBJ2-5; 8 positions match TRBD1. V lost 1 base and J lost 3; bases outside the gene matches: 2. Germline CDR1 SGHNT, CDR2 YYREEE (reference sequence). The length of the CDR3 is 14 residues. The CDR3 region is CASSLTDREETQYF. The CDR3 DNA reads TGTGCCAGCAGCTTGACGGACAGGGAAGAGACCCAGTACTTC.

J is TRBJ1-2 and V is TRBV20-1; D gene uncertain. This CDR3 comprises 11 residues. V lost 3 bases and J 2 bases, leaving 4 bases between the germline ends. CDR1 and CDR2 (germline): DFQATT, SNEGSKA (reference sequence). CDR3 in amino acids: CSASLNYGYTF. CDR3 DNA sequence: TGCAGTGCTAGTTTAAACTATGGCTACACCTTC.

The CDR3 DNA is TGTGCCAGCGGGTTGGTGGTGGGACAGAGAGAAAAACTGTTTTTT. This codes for CASGLVVGQREKLFF. This chain joins TRBV28 and TRBJ1-4; 7 nucleotides line up with TRBD1. The J segment lost 8 bases and the V segment lost 8 bases, leaving 14 bases of the junction unmatched. Germline loops: CDR1 MDHEN, CDR2 SYDVKM. The CDR3 runs 15 residues.

The chain combines TRBV5-1 with TRBJ1-3; TRBD1 might be the D (6 bases). The CDR3 contains 14 residues. The V and J ends lost 3 bases and 1 base respectively, with 8 bases between them. Per germline, CDR1 SGHRS and CDR2 YFSETQ. CDR3 coding DNA: TGCGCCAGCAGCTCACAGGGATCTGGAAACACCATATATTTT. It is translated as CASSSQGSGNTIYF.

This clone was seen more than once but under ten times. This rearrangement joins TRBV6-4 to TRBJ1-1; D might be TRBD1 (5 bases). CDR3 size: 15 residues. Trimming pared 0 bases from V and 7 bases from J, leaving 15 bases between. CDR1 is MRHNA and CDR2 is SNTAGT in the germline V gene. The chain's CDR3 is CASSDSATARHEAFF. In nucleotides, the CDR3 is TGTGCCAGCAGTGACTCGGCGACAGCCCGCCATGAAGCTTTCTTT.

V gene TRBV7-2 combines with J gene TRBJ1-3; 8 bases line up with TRBD1. J was trimmed by 0 bases and V by 5 bases; bases with no gene match: 6. Germline V CDR1 and CDR2: SGHTA, FQGNSA. This CDR3 region has 16 residues. The CDR3 DNA follows: TGTGCCAGCAGCGCAGCCGGGACAGGCTCTGGAAACACCATATATTTT. This translates into CASSAAGTGSGNTIYF. Full variable domain (remainder filled in from reference TRBV7-2 and TRBJ1-3): GAGVSQSPSNKVTEKGKDVELRCDPISGHTALYWYRQSLGQGLEFLIYFQGNSAPDKSGLPSDRFSAERTGGSVSTLTIQRTQQEDSAVYLCASSAAGTGSGNTIYFGEGSWLTVV.

This chain connects TRBV9 to TRBJ2-3; D possibly corresponds to TRBD2 (5 bases). Germline V gives CDR1 SGDLS, CDR2 YYNGEE. The CDR3 is made up of 13 amino acids. The V end was cut by 4 bases, the J end by 4 bases, with 10 bases between. The CDR3 loop is CASSPLEADTQYF. The CDR3 nucleotides read TGTGCCAGCAGCCCCTTGGAGGCAGATACGCAGTATTTT.

A few counts support this clone. V usage is TRBV28 and J usage is TRBJ2-7, with 12 bases that match TRBD2. V was pared by 6 bases and J by 5 bases, with 8 bases of the junction left unmatched. Germline-derived CDR1 and CDR2 are MDHEN and SYDVKM. The CDR3 totals 15 residues. The CDR3 loop reads CASSLLAGGPHEQYF. In nucleotides, the CDR3 is TGTGCCAGCAGCCTCCTAGCGGGAGGGCCCCACGAGCAGTACTTC.

The J gene is TRBJ2-7, the V gene TRBV9; the match to TRBD2 covers 8 bases. Germline V gene data show CDR1 as SGDLS and CDR2 as YYNGEE. CDR3 size: 17 residues. V shed 4 bases, J shed 1 base, and the junction held 13 bases outside the gene matches. The CDR3 spells CASSPSSAGGLSYEQYF. The DNA for the CDR3 is TGTGCCAGCAGCCCCTCGTCGGCGGGAGGCCTGTCCTACGAGCAGTACTTC.

The CDR3: CASSSTLDRAGGEQYF. DNA for the CDR3: TGTGCCAGCAGTTCAACGCTGGACAGGGCTGGCGGGGAGCAGTACTTC. V usage is TRBV27 and J usage is TRBJ2-7; 8 bases map to TRBD1. From germline, CDR1 is MNHEY and CDR2 SMNVEV (reference sequence). V shed 4 bases and J 7 bases; nucleotides not matched to a gene: 15. The CDR3 is made up of 16 amino acids.